These 5 T cell receptor beta chains were sequenced from one sample in a study of cytotoxic CD8 clonotypes in ibrutinib-treated CLL. Assay used: immunoSEQ multiplex PCR; TCRdb lists only in-frame clones, some missing. The data hold roughly 30,000 clones, with roughly three quarters observed a single time. The material was PBMCs, obtained after 36 months of ibrutinib treatment. These receptors were taken from a human donor with chronic lymphocytic leukemia.

The rearrangement links TRBV5-6 to TRBJ2-6; D call uncertain. This CDR3 spans 18 amino acids. V lost 0 bases, J lost 0 bases, and 13 bases lay in between. The germline V gene has CDR1 SGHDT and CDR2 YYEEEE. The CDR3: CASSLVAVPNSGANVLTF. The CDR3 region has the DNA TGTGCCAGCAGCTTGGTGGCAGTCCCGAACTCTGGGGCCAACGTCCTGACTTTC.

This clone was counted a single time. The chain links TRBV6-5 to TRBJ2-2; 9 positions match TRBD1. CDR3 size: 15 residues. From germline, CDR1 is MNHEY and CDR2 SVGAGI. After removal of 6 bases from V and 3 bases from J, the junction contained 5 bases not matched to a gene. CDR3 loop: CASSPGQGYTGELFF. CDR3 in DNA: TGTGCCAGCAGCCCGGGACAGGGCTACACCGGGGAGCTGTTTTTT.

The gene calls are TRBV2 and TRBJ1-1, with no clear D. The CDR3 is 13 residues long. CDR1 is SNHLY, CDR2 FYNNEI, per germline. V was shortened by 1 base and J by 11 bases, with 14 bases between the two germline ends. DNA for the CDR3: TGTGCCAGCAGTGAAGATGTAACACAGTGGGCTTTCTTT. Encoded protein: CASSEDVTQWAFF.

This rearrangement joins TRBV30 to TRBJ2-1; TRBD2 aligns across 7 bases. Germline CDR1 is GTSNPN and CDR2 is SVGIG (reference sequence). CDR3 length: 14 amino acids. J was trimmed by 0 bases and V by 4 bases; bases with no gene match: 3. The CDR3 spells CAWTAGRSYNEQFF. In DNA form, the CDR3 reads TGTGCCTGGACAGCGGGGCGCTCCTACAATGAGCAGTTCTTC.

The chain carries TRBV10-3 and TRBJ2-7, with D tentatively TRBD2 (6 bases). The V gene lost 8 bases and the J gene lost 3 bases, with 11 bases spanning the gap. Germline loops: CDR1 ENHRY, CDR2 SYGVKD. This CDR3 spans 12 amino acids. Here the CDR3 DNA reads TGTGCCATCGGGGACGGGGGCTACGAGCAGTACTTC. Protein sequence: CAIGDGGYEQYF.